These 24 T cell receptor beta chains share one sample of origin, sequenced in a study of cytomegalovirus exposure and HLA in healthy donors (dated by TCRdb to about 2017). Libraries were prepared through the immunoSEQ multiplex PCR assay. The multiplex PCR relied on a mix of 60 forward primers for TCR Vbeta segments and 13 reverse primers for TCR Jbeta segments. The source is immuneACCESS, and TCRdb retained only in-frame sequences with V and J called. Part of the clones is not carried over; for the studies checked, unresolved V genes explain less than half of this, and the remainder is unexplained. Here the sample has some 140,000 clones; 73% occur a single time. The ten top clones hold 1.3% of the sample. The sequenced material came from PBMCs. Receptors originate from a middle-aged woman in good health and CMV-seronegative.

J is TRBJ1-5 and V is TRBV28, with 9 bases aligning to TRBD1. Per germline, CDR1 MDHEN and CDR2 SYDVKM. The CDR3 length is 17 residues. Trimming cost V 2 bases and J 2 bases; bases outside gene matches: 7. This CDR3 reads CASSLIQGAYGNQPQHF. Written as DNA, the CDR3 is TGTGCCAGCAGTTTAATACAGGGGGCATATGGCAATCAGCCCCAGCATTTT.

This clone was seen a few times. The chain has TRBV4-1 and TRBJ1-1; D remains ambiguous. This CDR3 comprises 15 residues. CDR1 is MGHRA and CDR2 is YSYEKL in the germline V gene. V lost 0 bases and J 2 bases, leaving 10 bases between the germline ends. This chain's CDR3 is CASSQDLAANTEAFF. The CDR3 nucleotides are TGCGCCAGCAGCCAAGATTTGGCGGCTAACACTGAAGCTTTCTTT.

The chain joins TRBV2 to TRBJ2-7; 7 bases are a match to TRBD2. Trimming took 0 bases from V and 3 from J; bases not matched to a gene: 5. CDR1 and CDR2 from the germline V gene are SNHLY and FYNNEI. The CDR3 contains 15 residues. CDR3 sequence: CASSEASGSLYEQYV. As DNA, the CDR3 is TGTGCCAGCAGTGAAGCTAGCGGGTCCCTCTACGAGCAGTACGTC.

This rearrangement joins TRBV2 to TRBJ2-1, with 9 bases aligning to TRBD2. Losses at the gene ends were 8 bases for V and 3 bases for J; bases not matched to a gene: 2. The CDR3 has 13 residues. Germline assignment: CDR1 SNHLY and CDR2 FYNNEI. CDR3 bases: TGTGCCAGCGCGGGGGGGCTCTACAATGAGCAGTTCTTC. Amino acid sequence: CASAGGLYNEQFF.

The chain carries TRBV13 and TRBJ1-4, with 8 bases lining up with TRBD1. V gave up 3 bases and J gave up 6 bases; unmatched junction bases: 6. The CDR3 is 15 amino acids. CDR1 is PRHDT, CDR2 FYEKMQ, per germline (reference sequence). CDR3 amino acids: CASSFGRQGYEKLFF. The CDR3 DNA reads as TGTGCCAGCAGCTTTGGGAGACAGGGGTATGAAAAACTGTTTTTT.

The V and J genes are TRBV2 and TRBJ1-1; no firm D call. Trimming removed 6 bases from V and 1 base from J, with 6 bases in between. CDR1 SNHLY and CDR2 FYNNEI come from the germline V gene. The CDR3 consists of 12 residues. CDR3 region: CASRESNTEAFF. CDR3 bases: TGTGCCAGCAGAGAGTCGAACACTGAAGCTTTCTTT.

CDR3 DNA sequence: TGTGCCAGCAGTTGGGGGACAGGGTCCTATGGCTACACCTTC. Its translation is CASSWGTGSYGYTF. The V and J genes are TRBV6-5 and TRBJ1-2; 9 nucleotides agree with TRBD1. Trimming took 4 bases from V and 4 from J; bases not matched to a gene: 4. CDR3 length equals 14 residues. From germline, CDR1 is MNHEY and CDR2 SVGAGI.

The chain uses TRBV25-1 and TRBJ1-2; 8 bases agree with TRBD1. Germline values: CDR1 MGHDK, CDR2 SYGVNS. The CDR3 totals 15 residues. With V trimmed by 6 bases and J by 4 bases, 10 bases remained unmatched. Written as DNA, the CDR3 is TGTGCCAGCAGCCGCACGGGACAGGACATCTATGGCTACACCTTC. It is translated as CASSRTGQDIYGYTF.

This sequence joins TRBV7-2 and TRBJ1-5; no reliable D call. Trimming took off 5 bases at V and 9 bases at J, with 14 bases between the two ends. The CDR3 runs to 13 residues. The germline CDR1 and CDR2 sequences are SGHTA and FQGNSA. The CDR3 sequence is CASSPTTGRPQHF. DNA of the CDR3: TGTGCCAGCAGCCCAACAACGGGGAGGCCCCAGCATTTT.

The V call is TRBV27, the J call TRBJ1-5; 7 bases map to TRBD1. V lost 5 bases to trimming and J lost 4 bases; unmatched junction nucleotides: 5. There are 14 residues in the CDR3. Germline CDR1 is MNHEY and CDR2 is SMNVEV (reference sequence). CDR3 coding DNA: TGTGCCAGCAGTCCAGGGACAGAAAATCAGCCCCAGCATTTT. Translating it yields CASSPGTENQPQHF.

The chain is built from TRBV7-8 and TRBJ2-7; D call uncertain. The CDR3 totals 15 residues. CDR1 is SGHVS, CDR2 FQNEAQ, per germline. Deletions cut 3 bases from V and 1 base from J, with 13 bases between. DNA for the CDR3: TGTGCCAGCAGCTTCCGCCCCGGTGTATCCTACGAGCAGTACTTC. Encoded protein: CASSFRPGVSYEQYF.

This clone occurred once. The chain employs TRBV15 and TRBJ1-1; no definite D call. Between the trimmed V and J ends, which lost 0 bases and 6 bases, there was a span of 11 bases. This CDR3 comprises 14 residues. Per germline, CDR1 LNHNV and CDR2 YYDKDF (reference sequence). Here the CDR3 reads CATSRDGRLAEAFF. The CDR3 DNA reads TGTGCCACCAGCAGAGATGGTCGCTTAGCTGAAGCTTTCTTT.

Here the CDR3 reads CSVLQGSTEAFF. The CDR3 DNA sequence: TGCAGCGTTTTACAGGGGTCCACTGAAGCTTTCTTT. The chain uses TRBV29-1 and TRBJ1-1; 7 bases match TRBD1. The CDR3 extends over 12 amino acids. Germline CDR1 SQVTM, CDR2 ANQGSEA. The J segment lost 4 bases and the V segment lost 5 bases, leaving 4 bases of the junction unmatched. Drawing the rest from reference TRBV29-1 and TRBJ1-1, the complete variable domain is SAVISQKPSRDICQRGTSLTIQCQVDSQVTMMFWYRQQPGQSLTLIATANQGSEATYESGFVIDKFPISRPNLTFSTLTVSNMSPEDSSIYLCSVLQGSTEAFFGQGTRLTVV.

CDR3 loop: CASSGGQGHSPLHF. CDR3 nucleotides: TGCGCCAGCAGCGGGGGACAGGGGCATTCACCCCTCCACTTT. The chain joins TRBV5-1 to TRBJ1-6, with 10 bases aligning to TRBD1. Trimming removed 4 bases from V and 8 bases from J; junction bases left unmatched: 3. Germline CDR1 SGHRS, CDR2 YFSETQ. The CDR3 length is 14 residues.

This chain uses TRBV6-5 with TRBJ1-1, with 9 nucleotides matching TRBD1. Germline CDR1 MNHEY, CDR2 SVGAGI. The J segment lost 1 base and the V segment lost 5 bases, leaving 2 bases of the junction unmatched. This CDR3 has 14 residues. The CDR3 protein is CASSRDRANTEAFF. DNA of the CDR3: TGTGCCAGCAGTCGGGACAGGGCGAACACTGAAGCTTTCTTT.

This chain connects TRBV14 to TRBJ2-6; D might be TRBD1 (7 bases). In germline, CDR1 is SGHDN, CDR2 FVKESK. This CDR3 contains 17 residues. Trimming took 5 bases from V and 2 from J, leaving 16 bases between them. CDR3 region: CASSELTGRPGANVLTF. CDR3 in DNA: TGTGCCAGCAGCGAGCTGACAGGGAGGCCTGGGGCCAACGTCCTGACTTTC.

V gene TRBV28 combines with J gene TRBJ2-6; no definite D call. CDR3 length equals 16 residues. From germline, CDR1 is MDHEN and CDR2 SYDVKM. V was cut by 10 bases and J by 1 base, with 17 bases left in between. In DNA, the CDR3 is TGTGCCACTACGTTGCGACCCGGGTCTGGGGCCAACGTCCTGACTTTC. Translating gives CATTLRPGSGANVLTF.

The chain couples TRBV7-9 to TRBJ1-2; D is unresolved. Germline V gene data show CDR1 as SEHNR and CDR2 as FQNEAQ (reference sequence). The CDR3 sequence is 15 residues long. Trimming took off 1 base at V and 4 bases at J, with 13 bases between the two ends. In nucleotides, the CDR3 is TGTGCCAGCAGCTTAGATGAAGCGGTGCCCTATGGCTACACCTTC. Translating gives CASSLDEAVPYGYTF.

A single count supports this clone. The chain employs TRBV7-9 and TRBJ1-2; D is ambiguous. Trimming left V 2 bases short and J 4 bases short, with 5 bases between. Per the germline V gene, CDR1 is SEHNR and CDR2 is FQNEAQ (reference sequence). The CDR3 has 12 residues. This CDR3 reads CASSLNLYGYTF. The CDR3 coding sequence is TGTGCCAGCAGCTTAAATCTCTATGGCTACACCTTC.

The rearrangement joins TRBV28 to TRBJ1-2; the D gene is possibly TRBD1 (5 bases). The CDR3 is 13 residues long. CDR1 is MDHEN, CDR2 SYDVKM, per germline. Deletions cut 6 bases from V and 6 bases from J, with 14 bases between. CDR3 amino acids: CASRRPPGNGYTF. The CDR3 nucleotides are TGTGCCAGCAGGAGACCTCCAGGGAATGGCTACACCTTC.

The J gene is TRBJ2-7, the V gene TRBV10-3; maybe TRBD2 (5 bases). CDR1 is ENHRY, CDR2 SYGVKD, per germline. The CDR3 runs to 14 residues. V lost 7 bases to trimming and J lost 5 bases, with 18 bases between them. The CDR3 DNA reads as TGTGCCATCAAGGAGGAACAGTCTTGGGACGAGCAGTACTTC. This codes for CAIKEEQSWDEQYF.

The J gene is TRBJ2-5, the V gene TRBV9; 8 bases map to TRBD2. Germline CDR1 SGDLS, CDR2 YYNGEE. The CDR3 is made up of 16 amino acids. With 0 bases clipped from V and 5 bases from J, the junction kept 9 bases outside the gene matches. CDR3 amino acids: CASSVGPGGAGETQYF. The CDR3 DNA sequence: TGTGCCAGCAGCGTAGGCCCCGGGGGGGCCGGTGAGACCCAGTACTTC.

This clone was observed a few times. The chain uses TRBV5-1 and TRBJ2-6; tentative D call: TRBD2 (5 bases). Germline V gene sequence: CDR1 SGHRS, CDR2 YFSETQ. V shed 1 base and J shed 0 bases, with 8 bases lying between them. There are 16 residues in the CDR3. The CDR3 sequence: CASSLIGSSGANVLTF. CDR3 DNA: TGCGCCAGCAGCTTGATTGGGAGCTCTGGGGCCAACGTCCTGACTTTC.

V is TRBV5-4 and J is TRBJ2-1; 13 nucleotides line up with TRBD2. The V gene's germline CDR1 is SGHNT and CDR2 YYREEE (reference sequence). V dropped 4 bases and J dropped 12; count of bases not matched to a gene: 4. This CDR3 spans 13 amino acids. CDR3: CASSTTSGGVQFF. CDR3 nucleotide sequence: TGTGCCAGCAGCACTACTAGCGGGGGGGTGCAGTTCTTC. The whole variable domain, filled in from reference TRBV5-4 and TRBJ2-1, reads ETGVTQSPTHLIKTRGQQVTLRCSSQSGHNTVSWYQQALGQGPQFIFQYYREEENGRGNFPPRFSGLQFPNYSSELNVNALELDDSALYLCASSTTSGGVQFFGPGTRLTVL.